The 32 T cell receptor beta chains reported below all come from one sample, sequenced in a study of blood T cell repertoires in COVID-19. Measured with immunoSEQ multiplex PCR; TCRdb has only the in-frame clones, and not every one. The sample carries around 200,000 clones, approximately 80% recorded once. Sequenced material: PBMCs or T cells enriched from blood (not recorded which). The receptor set was obtained from a woman between 40 and 55 years old with acute COVID-19.

V is TRBV6-2 or TRBV6-3 and J is TRBJ2-1, with TRBD2 matching 9 bases. Germline CDR1 is MNHEY and CDR2 is SVGEGT. The V segment lost 0 bases and the J segment 6 bases; nucleotides outside the gene matches: 6. The CDR3 consists of 16 residues. The chain's CDR3 is CASSYSGLAGFNEQFF. In DNA, the CDR3 is TGTGCCAGCAGTTACTCGGGCCTAGCGGGGTTCAATGAGCAGTTCTTC.

This chain joins TRBV7-2 and TRBJ2-5; a possible D gene is TRBD2 (6 bases). From germline, CDR1 is SGHTA and CDR2 FQGNSA. The CDR3 extends over 15 amino acids. V lost 6 bases, J lost 4 bases, and 18 bases lay in between. Here the CDR3 DNA reads TGTGCCAGCAGACCCGGGAGTCACGCCGGAGAGACCCAGTACTTC. It encodes CASRPGSHAGETQYF.

The chain uses TRBV9 and TRBJ2-2; TRBD2 matches at 10 bases. The CDR3 consists of 16 residues. The junction had 6 bases not matched to a gene; V was cut back by 1 base and J by 6 bases. The V gene's germline CDR1 is SGDLS and CDR2 YYNGEE. The CDR3 DNA sequence: TGTGCCAGCAGCGTATTTCCGGGACTAGCGTCCGGGGAGCTGTTTTTT. Residues: CASSVFPGLASGELFF.

The chain has TRBV30 and TRBJ2-1; 11 bases agree with TRBD1. This CDR3 has 18 amino acids. The V gene's germline CDR1 is GTSNPN and CDR2 SVGIG (reference sequence). With V trimmed by 2 bases and J by 8 bases, 17 bases remained unmatched. CDR3 nucleotide sequence: TGTGCCTGGAGTTCAGGACAGGGGGCGGGAGGGGGTCGTTATGAGCAGTTCTTC. Protein product: CAWSSGQGAGGGRYEQFF.

This clone was seen a handful of times. The chain couples TRBV28 to TRBJ2-7, with 10 bases lining up with TRBD2. The V and J ends lost 3 bases and 4 bases, in that order; junction bases with no gene match: 15. The CDR3 is 18 amino acids. The germline V gene encodes CDR1 MDHEN and CDR2 SYDVKM. The CDR3 DNA follows: TGTGCCAGCAGTTTTGGCGGACTAGCGGAGGGGAAACTTTACGAGCAGTACTTC. Protein: CASSFGGLAEGKLYEQYF.

The genes are TRBV5-1 and TRBJ1-2, with D perhaps TRBD1 (5 bases). Trimming took off 4 bases at V and 4 bases at J, with 14 bases between the two ends. Germline assignment: CDR1 SGHRS and CDR2 YFSETQ. There are 14 residues in the CDR3. The CDR3 loop reads CASSDDGQGYGYTF. The CDR3 nucleotides read TGCGCCAGCAGCGACGACGGTCAGGGCTATGGCTACACCTTC.

The V gene is TRBV5-4, the J gene TRBJ2-7; perhaps TRBD1 as D (6 bases). The CDR3 length is 14 residues. CDR1 is SGHNT, CDR2 YYREEE, per germline (reference sequence). V was pared by 0 bases and J by 2 bases, with 9 bases between. CDR3 region: CASSLAGTTYEQYF. CDR3 DNA sequence: TGTGCCAGCAGCTTGGCCGGGACAACCTACGAGCAGTACTTC.

The chain is built from TRBV9 and TRBJ2-5, with TRBD1 as a possible D gene (6 bases). This CDR3 spans 13 amino acids. V dropped 4 bases and J dropped 8 bases, with 15 bases sitting between them. Germline loops: CDR1 SGDLS, CDR2 YYNGEE. CDR3 in DNA: TGTGCCAGCAGCCCCACACAGGGCAGTACCCAGTACTTC. The encoded protein is CASSPTQGSTQYF. Looking up the rest from reference TRBV9 and TRBJ2-5 gives the full variable domain: DSGVTQTPKHLITATGQRVTLRCSPRSGDLSVYWYQQSLDQGLQFLIQYYNGEERAKGNILERFSAQQFPDLHSELNLSSLELGDSALYFCASSPTQGSTQYFGPGTRLLVL.

This clone has only one observation. This chain joins TRBV3-1 (or the pseudogene TRBV3-2) and TRBJ2-1; the D gene is possibly TRBD2 (7 bases). Germline-derived CDR1 and CDR2 are LGHDT and YNNKEL (reference sequence). The V and J ends lost 2 bases and 9 bases respectively, with 14 bases between them. This CDR3 is 14 amino acids long. DNA of the CDR3: TGTGCCAGCAGCCAAAGGGGGGGGGCAATTGAGCAGTTCTTC. The encoded protein is CASSQRGGAIEQFF.

The rearrangement joins TRBV4-3 to TRBJ1-1; D uncertain. Germline lookup yields CDR1 LGHNA and CDR2 YSLEER. The CDR3 is made up of 14 amino acids. V lost 1 base, J lost 8 bases, and 14 bases lay in between. The CDR3 nucleotides read TGCGCCAGCAGCCAAGGTTCCAGTGGCCGCGAAGCTTTCTTT. This codes for CASSQGSSGREAFF.

The rearrangement uses TRBV27 and TRBJ1-4; 8 bases line up with TRBD1. Germline CDR1 and CDR2: MNHEY and SMNVEV (reference sequence). This CDR3 contains 13 residues. Trimming removed 7 bases from V and 4 bases from J; junction bases left unmatched: 2. DNA of the CDR3: TGTGCCAGCACGGGACAGGTTAATGAAAAACTGTTTTTT. Protein sequence: CASTGQVNEKLFF. The full variable domain, completed using reference TRBV27 and TRBJ1-4, is EAQVTQNPRYLITVTGKKLTVTCSQNMNHEYMSWYRQDPGLGLRQIYYSMNVEVTDKGDVPEGYKVSRKEKRNFPLILESPSPNQTSLYFCASTGQVNEKLFFGSGTQLSVL.

This chain uses TRBV5-6 with TRBJ2-3; TRBD1 matches 8 bases. CDR3 length: 17 amino acids. Trimming took 4 bases from V and 2 from J; bases not matched to a gene: 12. Germline V gene lookup returns CDR1 SGHDT and CDR2 YYEEEE. CDR3 sequence reads: CASSNGQGMLNTDTQYF. The CDR3 nucleotides are TGTGCCAGCAGCAACGGACAGGGAATGCTAAACACAGATACGCAGTATTTT.

This chain connects TRBV30 to TRBJ1-6; no clear D gene. Trimming took off 0 bases at V and 7 bases at J, with 7 bases between the two ends. The CDR3 contains 13 residues. CDR1 is GTSNPN and CDR2 is SVGIG in the germline V gene (reference sequence). The CDR3 loop reads CAWSVEGNSPLHF. In nucleotides, the CDR3 is TGTGCCTGGAGTGTAGAGGGAAATTCACCCCTCCACTTT.

This sequence joins TRBV9 and TRBJ2-1, with 7 positions matching TRBD2. The CDR3 runs to 17 residues. Per germline, CDR1 SGDLS and CDR2 YYNGEE. With V trimmed by 1 base and J by 0 bases, 7 bases remained unmatched. The DNA of the CDR3 is TGTGCCAGCAGCGTATCCGGTAGCGGGCACTCCTACAATGAGCAGTTCTTC. The encoded protein is CASSVSGSGHSYNEQFF.

This clone occurred once. The chain recombines TRBV15 with TRBJ1-1, with a tentative D call TRBD1 (6 bases). CDR1 and CDR2 from the germline V gene are LNHNV and YYDKDF (reference sequence). With 3 bases removed from V and 3 bases from J, the gap between germline ends came to 14 bases. The CDR3 is made up of 15 amino acids. CDR3 nucleotides: TGTGCCACCAGCAGCACAGCCAAGGGGGACACTGAAGCTTTCTTT. Amino acid sequence: CATSSTAKGDTEAFF.

The chain has TRBV10-1 and TRBJ2-7, with 14 nucleotides matching TRBD2. This CDR3 is 16 amino acids long. The trim removed 0 bases at V and 5 bases at J, leaving 3 bases unmatched. CDR1 WNHNN and CDR2 SYGVQD come from the germline V gene (reference sequence). CDR3 DNA: TGCGCCAGCAGTGAGTCGGGACTAGCGGGAGAGGACGAGCAGTACTTC. Residues: CASSESGLAGEDEQYF.

The chain combines TRBV9 with TRBJ1-1; D is possibly TRBD1 (5 bases). This CDR3 contains 15 residues. Germline V lookup: CDR1 SGDLS, CDR2 YYNGEE. V gave up 3 bases and J gave up 4 bases, with 16 bases separating them. The CDR3 nucleotides read TGTGCCAGCAGCGCCATGACAGTGAGTGCCACTGAAGCTTTCTTT. The encoded protein is CASSAMTVSATEAFF.

This clone was found a few times. The chain joins TRBV9 to TRBJ2-2, with 12 bases matching TRBD2. Germline-derived CDR1 and CDR2 are SGDLS and YYNGEE. This CDR3 contains 15 residues. Unmatched junction bases numbered 5, after V lost 6 bases and J lost 5 bases. The CDR3 nucleotides read TGTGCCAGCACCCCTAGCGGGGGGGAGACCGGGGAGCTGTTTTTT. Translation gives CASTPSGGETGELFF.

This clone has just one count. This chain connects TRBV28 to TRBJ1-2, with D uncertain. Germline-derived CDR1 and CDR2 are MDHEN and SYDVKM. Trimming shortened V by 2 bases and J by 3 bases, and 7 bases separated the two germline ends. The CDR3 is made up of 13 amino acids. The CDR3 DNA sequence: TGTGCCAGCAGTTTAGAACGGGACTATGGCTACACCTTC. It yields the protein CASSLERDYGYTF.

J is TRBJ1-1 and V is TRBV29-1; 7 nucleotides line up with TRBD1. This CDR3 comprises 16 residues. V dropped 6 bases and J dropped 0; count of bases not matched to a gene: 13. Germline CDR1 reads SQVTM; CDR2 reads ANQGSEA. This CDR3 reads CSVDGTARLMNTEAFF. The CDR3 nucleotides are TGCAGCGTCGATGGGACAGCCCGCCTCATGAACACTGAAGCTTTCTTT.

V and J are TRBV27 and TRBJ2-1; 9 nucleotides line up with TRBD2. Germline V CDR1 and CDR2: MNHEY, SMNVEV (reference sequence). J was trimmed by 10 bases and V by 2 bases; bases with no gene match: 6. The CDR3 contains 14 residues. CDR3 region: CASSLAREGREQFF. In DNA form, the CDR3 reads TGTGCCAGCAGTTTAGCGCGGGAGGGCCGGGAGCAGTTCTTC.

The rearrangement joins TRBV29-1 to TRBJ1-5, with 7 bases matching TRBD1. The germline V gene has CDR1 SQVTM and CDR2 ANQGSEA. Unmatched junction bases numbered 7, after V lost 4 bases and J lost 7 bases. The length of the CDR3 is 13 residues. The CDR3 DNA sequence: TGCAGCGTTGGGCTCTCACAGGGGCAGCCCCAGCATTTT. Translated, it gives CSVGLSQGQPQHF.

The count of this clone is one. The rearrangement uses TRBV7-8 and TRBJ1-5, with TRBD1 as a possible D gene (5 bases). This CDR3 is built from 15 residues. The V end lost 2 bases, the J end lost 5 bases, and 13 bases lay between the germline ends. The germline V gene has CDR1 SGHVS and CDR2 FQNEAQ. The CDR3 region has the DNA TGTGCCAGCAGCTTAAGTCAGGGTTCCGATCAGCCCCAGCATTTT. Amino acids: CASSLSQGSDQPQHF.

The chain recombines TRBV7-3 with TRBJ1-1; TRBD1 might be the D (5 bases). Germline assignment: CDR1 SGHTA and CDR2 FQGTGA. V shed 2 bases and J shed 3 bases, with 7 bases lying between them. The CDR3 has 13 amino acids. The CDR3 protein is CASSLQGHTEAFF. The CDR3 bases are TGTGCCAGCAGCTTACAGGGTCACACTGAAGCTTTCTTT.

The chain is built from TRBV4-2 and TRBJ2-5, with D perhaps TRBD2 (5 bases). Germline V CDR1 and CDR2: LGHNA, YNFKEQ. The CDR3 is 15 amino acids. V was pared by 0 bases and J by 1 base, with 9 bases between. The CDR3 here is CASSQDATTQETQYF. The CDR3, as DNA: TGTGCCAGCAGCCAAGACGCGACTACCCAAGAGACCCAGTACTTC.

The chain is built from TRBV9 and TRBJ1-2; perhaps TRBD1 as D (6 bases). From germline, CDR1 is SGDLS and CDR2 YYNGEE. The CDR3 sequence is 12 residues long. The V and J ends lost 3 bases and 6 bases respectively, with 9 bases between them. CDR3 loop: CASSEPGDGYTF. The CDR3 bases are TGTGCCAGCAGCGAACCAGGGGATGGCTACACCTTC.

The CDR3, as DNA: TGCGCCAGCAGCTTGACAGGGGGTAACTATGGCTACACCTTC. Protein: CASSLTGGNYGYTF. This sequence joins TRBV5-1 and TRBJ1-2; 8 bases map to TRBD1. V gave up 1 base and J gave up 1 base; unmatched junction bases: 0. This CDR3 spans 14 amino acids. Germline CDR1 SGHRS, CDR2 YFSETQ.

The sample holds a few counts of this clone. V usage is TRBV18 and J usage is TRBJ2-7; perhaps TRBD2 as D (5 bases). Germline CDR1 KGHSH, CDR2 LQKENI. There are 14 residues in the CDR3. V lost 3 bases, J lost 0 bases, and 9 bases lay in between. In DNA, the CDR3 is TGTGCCAGCTCACCCCGTCGGGGCTCCTACGAGCAGTACTTC. Its protein is CASSPRRGSYEQYF.

This clone was counted a few times. The chain couples TRBV19 to TRBJ2-6; D possibly corresponds to TRBD2 (5 bases). The CDR3 is made up of 15 amino acids. CDR1 is LNHDA, CDR2 SQIVND, per germline (reference sequence). With 3 bases removed from V and 4 bases from J, the gap between germline ends came to 10 bases. The CDR3 nucleotides read TGTGCCAGTAGTATTGTCGGGGAAGGGGCCAACGTCCTGACTTTC. This sequence encodes CASSIVGEGANVLTF.

The gene calls are TRBV6-5 and TRBJ2-7, with 9 bases that match TRBD1. Trimming took 11 bases from V and 5 from J; bases not matched to a gene: 4. This CDR3 spans 11 amino acids. CDR1 MNHEY and CDR2 SVGAGI come from the germline V gene. CDR3 sequence reads: CAGGQGHEQYF. In DNA, the CDR3 is TGTGCCGGGGGACAGGGTCACGAGCAGTACTTC.

This clone has only one observation. The V call is TRBV5-6, the J call TRBJ1-1, with TRBD1 matching over 8 bases. Germline CDR1 reads SGHDT; CDR2 reads YYEEEE. The CDR3 sequence is 13 residues long. J was trimmed by 10 bases and V by 0 bases; bases with no gene match: 5. CDR3 amino acids: CASSLVAGGRAFF. The CDR3 DNA reads TGTGCCAGCAGCTTGGTGGCAGGGGGCCGAGCTTTCTTT.

The V and J genes are TRBV18 and TRBJ1-2, with D possibly being TRBD1 (5 bases). The V end lost 0 bases, the J end lost 6 bases, and 8 bases lay between the germline ends. The germline V gene encodes CDR1 KGHSH and CDR2 LQKENI. The CDR3 is 13 amino acids. CDR3 residues: CASSPPQVDGYTF. The CDR3 DNA is TGTGCCAGCTCACCACCACAGGTGGATGGCTACACCTTC. Complete variable domain (other parts from reference TRBV18 and TRBJ1-2): NAGVMQNPRHLVRRRGQEARLRCSPMKGHSHVYWYRQLPEEGLKFMVYLQKENIIDESGMPKERFSAEFPKEGPSILRIQQVVRGDSAAYFCASSPPQVDGYTFGSGTRLTVV.